These 27 T cell receptor beta chains came from one sample sequenced in a study of blood T cells in healthy people across ages. Alongside a J-beta primer mix, a sample-barcoded 5' primer served in a second PCR lasting about 7 to 11 cycles. TCRdb re-derived calls from the 5' RACE reads in MiXCR, one entry per CDR3 protein. The sample consists of about 1.1 million distinct CDR3 sequences, more than 30% of them appearing once. The specimen sequenced was blood. The receptors stem from a man aged 18 to 30 in good health.

The V call is TRBV7-2, the J call TRBJ1-2; D is perhaps TRBD1 (5 bases). Germline V gene sequence: CDR1 SGHTA, CDR2 FQGNSA. CDR3 length: 13 residues. Trimming shortened V by 6 bases and J by 4 bases, and 12 bases separated the two germline ends. CDR3 DNA sequence: TGTGCCAGCAGGGAACAGGAACGCTATGGCTACACCTTC. This codes for CASREQERYGYTF.

The J gene is TRBJ1-2, the V gene TRBV27; D possibly corresponds to TRBD1 (6 bases). The germline V gene encodes CDR1 MNHEY and CDR2 SMNVEV (reference sequence). Between the trimmed V and J ends, which lost 5 bases and 10 bases, there was a span of 14 bases. The CDR3 extends over 12 amino acids. In DNA form, the CDR3 reads TGTGCCAGCAGTCTCCAGGGGAGCGCCTACACCTTC. Translation: CASSLQGSAYTF.

The chain links TRBV27 to TRBJ2-7, with a possible D match to TRBD1 (6 bases). Germline CDR1 reads MNHEY; CDR2 reads SMNVEV (reference sequence). V shed 6 bases and J shed 3 bases, with 15 bases lying between them. The CDR3 length is 14 residues. The DNA of the CDR3 is TGTGCCAGCAGCCTATACCAGGGGTACTACGAGCAGTACTTC. It specifies CASSLYQGYYEQYF.

The chain combines TRBV28 with TRBJ1-2, with no clear D. This CDR3 has 13 amino acids. Per germline, CDR1 MDHEN and CDR2 SYDVKM. V was pared by 3 bases and J by 8 bases, with 13 bases between. CDR3 DNA sequence: TGTGCCAGCAGTTTCCGGGAGCTAGGGGGCTACACCTTC. It is translated as CASSFRELGGYTF.

This clonotype was seen a handful of times. The chain links TRBV20-1 to TRBJ1-2; possibly TRBD1 for D (5 bases). Germline CDR1 reads DFQATT; CDR2 reads SNEGSKA (reference sequence). The CDR3 is made up of 14 amino acids. V lost 3 bases and J 4 bases, leaving 15 bases between the germline ends. This CDR3 reads CSASRMEDIYGYTF. The CDR3 region has the DNA TGCAGTGCTAGTCGGATGGAGGACATCTATGGCTACACCTTC.

For the CDR3, the DNA is TGTGCCAGCAGCCGCCGGGGGCCAACGGGTCAGCATTTAGTTGAGCAGTTCTTC. This sequence encodes CASSRRGPTGQHLVEQFF. The gene calls are TRBV4-2 and TRBJ2-1; possibly TRBD1 or TRBD2 for D (6 bases each). CDR3 size: 18 residues. The V end was cut by 4 bases, the J end by 9 bases, with 28 bases between. Germline V CDR1 and CDR2: LGHNA, YNFKEQ.

The DNA for the CDR3 is TGTGCCAGCAAGGGACAGGGTTTAAATCAGCCCCAGCATTTT. Its protein is CASKGQGLNQPQHF. The J gene is TRBJ1-5, the V gene TRBV2, with TRBD1 identical over 9 bases. Germline V gives CDR1 SNHLY, CDR2 FYNNEI. Trimming took 7 bases from V and 4 from J; bases not matched to a gene: 5. This CDR3 is 14 amino acids long.

The chain is built from TRBV20-1 and TRBJ2-2; no reliable D call. V was shortened by 1 base and J by 5 bases, with 2 bases between the two germline ends. Germline V lookup: CDR1 DFQATT, CDR2 SNEGSKA (reference sequence). The CDR3 has 11 amino acids. CDR3 amino acids: CSARGTGELFF. The CDR3 region has the DNA TGCAGTGCTAGAGGAACCGGGGAGCTGTTTTTT.

This clonotype was recorded at least ten times. The chain couples TRBV7-2 to TRBJ2-1; possibly TRBD2 for D (5 bases). The germline CDR1 and CDR2 sequences are SGHTA and FQGNSA. Deletions cut 5 bases from V and 2 bases from J, with 7 bases between. The CDR3 length is 13 residues. The CDR3 DNA reads TGTGCCAGCAGCCACGGGGCCTACAATGAGCAGTTCTTC. It yields the protein CASSHGAYNEQFF.

Only a few counts were recorded for this clonotype. The V call is TRBV24-1, the J call TRBJ1-2, with D hard to call. The germline gives CDR1 KGHDR, CDR2 SFDVKD. The CDR3 is 17 amino acids. V lost 5 bases and J 2 bases, leaving 20 bases between the germline ends. The CDR3, as DNA: TGTGCCACCAGTGGCGCCTCCGGGTCCCACGAAAACTATGGCTACACCTTC. Amino acids: CATSGASGSHENYGYTF.

This clonotype was seen a few times. The chain combines TRBV5-4 with TRBJ2-7, with 9 bases identical to TRBD1. The J segment lost 2 bases and the V segment lost 4 bases, leaving 4 bases of the junction unmatched. The length of the CDR3 is 14 residues. Germline CDR1 and CDR2: SGHNT and YYREEE (reference sequence). CDR3 sequence: CASSQRQGAYEQYF. The CDR3 nucleotides read TGTGCCAGCAGCCAGAGACAGGGGGCCTACGAGCAGTACTTC. Complete variable domain (other parts from reference TRBV5-4 and TRBJ2-7): ETGVTQSPTHLIKTRGQQVTLRCSSQSGHNTVSWYQQALGQGPQFIFQYYREEENGRGNFPPRFSGLQFPNYSSELNVNALELDDSALYLCASSQRQGAYEQYFGPGTRLTVT.

The chain joins TRBV7-2 to TRBJ1-2; the D gene is possibly TRBD1 (5 bases). The germline V gene encodes CDR1 SGHTA and CDR2 FQGNSA. Trimming pared 5 bases from V and 4 bases from J, leaving 17 bases between. The CDR3 spans 15 residues. The CDR3 region is CASSTGGGHPYGYTF. In DNA, the CDR3 is TGTGCCAGCAGCACCGGGGGTGGGCACCCCTATGGCTACACCTTC.

The chain is built from TRBV27 and TRBJ2-5; D tentatively fits TRBD1 or TRBD2 (7 bases each). This CDR3 has 13 amino acids. Trimming left V 7 bases short and J 11 bases short, with 20 bases between. The germline V gene has CDR1 MNHEY and CDR2 SMNVEV (reference sequence). CDR3 DNA sequence: TGTGCCAGCAACCAGGGGGGGAGCAATGAGCAGTACTTC. It yields the protein CASNQGGSNEQYF.

The J gene is TRBJ1-2, the V gene TRBV14; D not certain. CDR3 length equals 13 residues. CDR1 is SGHDN and CDR2 is FVKESK in the germline V gene. V lost 7 bases and J lost 7, with 16 bases in between. In DNA form, the CDR3 reads TGTGCCAGCACCTCTGACGACTTTAGTGGCTACACCTTC. It translates to CASTSDDFSGYTF. The full variable domain, with the rest looked up from reference TRBV14 and TRBJ1-2, is EAGVTQFPSHSVIEKGQTVTLRCDPISGHDNLYWYRRVMGKEIKFLLHFVKESKQDESGMPNNRFLAERTGGTYSTLKVQPAELEDSGVYFCASTSDDFSGYTFGSGTRLTVV.

The V and J genes are TRBV5-1 and TRBJ2-3, with 8 bases that match TRBD2. The CDR3 covers 15 residues. Losses at the gene ends were 8 bases for V and 2 bases for J; bases not matched to a gene: 10. Germline values: CDR1 SGHRS, CDR2 YFSETQ. The CDR3 DNA is TGCGCCAGAAGCGGCACTAGCGGCTTCACAGATACGCAGTATTTT. It codes for CARSGTSGFTDTQYF.

This chain joins TRBV5-4 and TRBJ2-3; 7 bases are a match to TRBD2. V lost 0 bases to trimming and J lost 3 bases; unmatched junction nucleotides: 4. The CDR3 has 15 residues. CDR1 SGHNT and CDR2 YYREEE come from the germline V gene (reference sequence). The CDR3 sequence: CASSLETSRTDTQYF. CDR3 bases: TGTGCCAGCAGCTTGGAGACTAGCAGGACAGATACGCAGTATTTT.

This clonotype was counted only a few times. J is TRBJ2-3 and V is TRBV20-1; D not resolved. Trimming removed 6 bases at V and 2 bases at J, with 3 bases between. The CDR3 length is 10 residues. Germline V gene lookup returns CDR1 DFQATT and CDR2 SNEGSKA (reference sequence). CDR3 sequence: CSAATDTQYF. The CDR3 DNA reads TGCAGTGCCGCCACAGATACGCAGTATTTT.

Details on this clonotype: An end of the junction differs from the germline gene, which may be a read error. The genes are TRBV9 and TRBJ1-2; weak D call: TRBD1 (5 bases). The CDR3 runs 14 residues. The germline V gene has CDR1 SGDLS and CDR2 YYNGEE. The CDR3 nucleotides read TGTACCAGCAGCGCCCCGACAGAGCGCTATGGCTACACCTTC. The encoded protein is CTSSAPTERYGYTF.

This clonotype was counted a few times. The CDR3 nucleotides are TGTGCCAGCAGGCCCTCGGGACTAAAAAACATTCAGTACTTC. Residues: CASRPSGLKNIQYF. The chain has TRBV6-2 or TRBV6-3 and TRBJ2-4; TRBD2 matches 7 bases. The germline V gene encodes CDR1 MNHEY and CDR2 SVGEGT. V gave up 6 bases and J gave up 4 bases; unmatched junction bases: 6. The CDR3 is 14 residues long.

A few counts support this clonotype. The V call is TRBV20-1, the J call TRBJ1-6; 8 positions agree with TRBD1. This CDR3 is built from 15 residues. V gave up 1 base and J gave up 5 bases; unmatched junction bases: 4. Germline V gene data show CDR1 as DFQATT and CDR2 as SNEGSKA (reference sequence). The CDR3 protein is CSARVPGQDNSPLHF. DNA of the CDR3: TGCAGTGCTAGAGTACCGGGACAGGATAATTCACCCCTCCACTTT.

Details on this clonotype: A junction end diverges from the germline sequence, so it may reflect a read error. The chain has TRBV7-2 and TRBJ2-7; TRBD1 aligns across 7 bases. The CDR3 sequence is 13 residues long. CDR1 is SGHTA and CDR2 is FQGNSA in the germline V gene. The CDR3 loop reads CASSWGTAYGQYF. The CDR3 DNA is TGTGCCAGCAGCTGGGGGACAGCCTACGGGCAGTACTTC.

This clonotype turned up a few times. The chain employs TRBV27 and TRBJ1-2; maybe TRBD1 (5 bases). From germline, CDR1 is MNHEY and CDR2 SMNVEV (reference sequence). This CDR3 is 16 amino acids long. V shed 3 bases and J shed 2 bases, with 16 bases lying between them. The CDR3 sequence is CASSFRDSRLNYGYTF. The CDR3 DNA follows: TGTGCCAGCAGTTTTCGCGACAGCAGGCTAAACTATGGCTACACCTTC.

This clonotype was seen more than once but under ten times. The chain carries TRBV29-1 and TRBJ1-2, with 7 positions matching TRBD1. This CDR3 comprises 14 residues. Germline lookup yields CDR1 SQVTM and CDR2 ANQGSEA. With V trimmed by 6 bases and J by 5 bases, 12 bases remained unmatched. CDR3 DNA sequence: TGCAGCGTCCCAGGGGGGAATCGAGTGTATGGCTACACCTTC. Its translation: CSVPGGNRVYGYTF.

The chain joins TRBV7-9 to TRBJ2-5; D ambiguous. The J call may be incorrect, as the DNA end agrees better with TRBJ2-4. Germline CDR1 is SEHNR and CDR2 is FQNEAQ (reference sequence). The CDR3 is made up of 15 amino acids. The CDR3 loop is CASSLMVEAKNIQYF. CDR3 in DNA: TGTGCCAGCAGCTTAATGGTGGAAGCCAAAAACATTCAGTACTTC.

V is TRBV6-1 and J is TRBJ1-6; no definite D call. The CDR3 totals 14 residues. V shed 8 bases and J shed 3 bases, with 11 bases lying between them. Germline V gives CDR1 MNHNS, CDR2 SASEGT. The DNA of the CDR3 is TGTGCCAGCTTATCCCCCGGCTATAATTCACCCCTCCACTTT. Its protein is CASLSPGYNSPLHF.

The chain uses TRBV6-2 or TRBV6-3 and TRBJ2-5, with D possibly being TRBD2 (5 bases). Germline-derived CDR1 and CDR2 are MNHEY and SVGEGT. The CDR3 extends over 14 amino acids. Trimming removed 5 bases from V and 11 bases from J, with 21 bases in between. The chain's CDR3 is CASSGGSLYNEQYF. CDR3 in DNA: TGTGCCAGCAGTGGTGGGAGTTTATACAATGAGCAGTACTTC.

This clonotype was observed a handful of times. The V call is TRBV6-6, the J call TRBJ2-5; 7 bases align to TRBD1. V trimming: 2 bases; J trimming: 1 base; junction bases outside the gene matches: 4. There are 15 residues in the CDR3. The germline V gene encodes CDR1 MNHNY and CDR2 SVGAGI (reference sequence). CDR3 DNA: TGTGCCAGCAGTTACGCGACAGGGACCCAAGAGACCCAGTACTTC. Protein sequence: CASSYATGTQETQYF.